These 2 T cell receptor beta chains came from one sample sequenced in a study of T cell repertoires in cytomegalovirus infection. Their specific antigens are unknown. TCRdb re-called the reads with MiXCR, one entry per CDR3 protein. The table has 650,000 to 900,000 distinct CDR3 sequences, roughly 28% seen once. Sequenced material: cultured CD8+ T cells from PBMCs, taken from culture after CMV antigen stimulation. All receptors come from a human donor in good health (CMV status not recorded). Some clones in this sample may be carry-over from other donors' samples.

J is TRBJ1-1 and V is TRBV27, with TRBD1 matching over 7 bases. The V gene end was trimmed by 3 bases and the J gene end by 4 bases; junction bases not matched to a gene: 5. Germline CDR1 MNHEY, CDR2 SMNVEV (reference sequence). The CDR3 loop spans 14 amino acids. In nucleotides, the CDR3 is TGTGCCAGCAGTTTTGACAGGGTGGCCACTGAAGCTTTCTTT. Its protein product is CASSFDRVATEAFF.

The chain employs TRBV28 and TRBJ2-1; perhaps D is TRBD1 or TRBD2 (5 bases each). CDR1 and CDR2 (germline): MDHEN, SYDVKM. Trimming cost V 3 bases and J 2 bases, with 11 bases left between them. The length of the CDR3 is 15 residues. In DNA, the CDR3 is TGTGCCAGCAGTTTTGAGGGGACCCCCTACAATGAGCAGTTCTTC. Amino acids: CASSFEGTPYNEQFF. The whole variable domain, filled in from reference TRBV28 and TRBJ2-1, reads DVKVTQSSRYLVKRTGEKVFLECVQDMDHENMFWYRQDPGLGLRLIYFSYDVKMKEKGDIPEGYSVSREKKERFSLILESASTNQTSMYLCASSFEGTPYNEQFFGPGTRLTVL.